A selection of T cell receptor beta chains follows, all from one sample in a study of radiotherapy plus CTLA-4 blockade in lung cancer. Profiling relied on immunoSEQ multiplex PCR, and the TCRdb table lists in-frame clones only, not all of them. The repertoire holds 9,500 to 15,000 clones, with about 86% as singletons. Material: peripheral blood, obtained from a patient treated with radiotherapy plus ipilimumab. Every receptor here comes from a human donor with non-small cell lung cancer that progressed on radiotherapy plus ipilimumab. Each CDR3 is given with its conserved first and last residue. A D gene is named only where the DNA matches it firmly. The size field is filled for only some rows; it gives once, few, many or a size class.

clone size: NA; J gene: TRBJ2-7; V gene: TRBV6-6; D gene: TRBD1; CDR3 DNA: TGTGCCAGCACCCGGGACAGGGGAATCTACGAGCAGTACTTC; CDR3 protein: CASTRDRGIYEQYF
clone size: NA; J gene: TRBJ1-1; V gene: TRBV6-6; D gene: NA; CDR3 DNA: TGTGCCAGCAGCTACCTGGGGGGGAACACTGAAGCTTTCTTT; CDR3 protein: CASSYLGGNTEAFF
clone size: NA; J gene: TRBJ1-6; V gene: TRBV27; D gene: NA; CDR3 DNA: TGTGCCAGCAGACCCTCAGCGGTCGTGGATTCACCCCTCCACTTT; CDR3 protein: CASRPSAVVDSPLHF
clone size: NA; J gene: TRBJ1-6; V gene: TRBV6-5; D gene: TRBD1; CDR3 DNA: TGTGCCAGCACTCGAGGGGACAGCACTAATTCACCCCTCCACTTT; CDR3 protein: CASTRGDSTNSPLHF
clone size: NA; J gene: TRBJ2-7; V gene: TRBV19; D gene: NA; CDR3 DNA: TGTGCCAGTAGCTCCCCAGGGGTCTCCTACGAGCAGTACTTC; CDR3 protein: CASSSPGVSYEQYF
clone size: NA; J gene: TRBJ2-7; V gene: TRBV11-2; D gene: NA; CDR3 DNA: TGTGCCAGCAGCTTAGGGCAGGGGATGTACGAGCAGTACTTC; CDR3 protein: CASSLGQGMYEQYF
clone size: few; J gene: TRBJ1-1; V gene: TRBV2; D gene: TRBD1; CDR3 DNA: TGTGCCAGCAGCCTCGAGACAGGTAACAGGGGTGAAGCTTTCTTT; CDR3 protein: CASSLETGNRGEAFF
clone size: once; J gene: TRBJ2-1; V gene: TRBV6-5; D gene: NA; CDR3 DNA: TGTGCCAGCAGAAAGGGGATAAACAATGAGCAGTTCTTC; CDR3 protein: CASRKGINNEQFF
clone size: NA; J gene: TRBJ2-7; V gene: TRBV4-1; D gene: TRBD2; CDR3 DNA: TGCGCCAGCAGCCGGGGGGAGGGCTACGAGCAGTACTTC; CDR3 protein: CASSRGEGYEQYF
clone size: NA; J gene: TRBJ1-5; V gene: TRBV7-2; D gene: NA; CDR3 DNA: TGTGCCAGCAGCTTACGCCAGGGTGGTCAGCCCCAGCATTTT; CDR3 protein: CASSLRQGGQPQHF
clone size: NA; J gene: TRBJ1-2; V gene: TRBV9; D gene: NA; CDR3 DNA: TGTGCCAGCAGCGGTCCCCCAGGGGTGGGAGGCTACACCTTC; CDR3 protein: CASSGPPGVGGYTF
clone size: NA; J gene: TRBJ1-1; V gene: TRBV10-3; D gene: NA; CDR3 DNA: TGTGCCATCAGTACAAGCAACACTGAAGCTTTCTTT; CDR3 protein: CAISTSNTEAFF
clone size: NA; J gene: TRBJ2-3; V gene: TRBV4-2; D gene: NA; CDR3 DNA: TGTGCCAGCAGCCCCAGGAGTACTAGCACAGATACGCAGTATTTT; CDR3 protein: CASSPRSTSTDTQYF
clone size: NA; J gene: TRBJ1-6; V gene: TRBV10-2; D gene: NA; CDR3 DNA: TGCGCCAGCAGTGATGGGCTTCAAGGGGCAAATAATTCACCCCTCCACTTT; CDR3 protein: CASSDGLQGANNSPLHF
clone size: NA; J gene: TRBJ2-3; V gene: TRBV7-9; D gene: NA; CDR3 DNA: TGTGCCAGCAGCTTAGCAATAGGAACAGGCAGCGCAGATACGCAGTATTTT; CDR3 protein: CASSLAIGTGSADTQYF
clone size: NA; J gene: TRBJ1-2; V gene: TRBV27; D gene: NA; CDR3 DNA: TGTGCCAGCAGGTCACAGGATTATGGCTACACCTTC; CDR3 protein: CASRSQDYGYTF
clone size: NA; J gene: TRBJ1-5; V gene: TRBV6-1; D gene: NA; CDR3 DNA: TGTGCCAGCAGTGAAATGGTAGGACAGCCCCAGCATTTT; CDR3 protein: CASSEMVGQPQHF
clone size: NA; J gene: TRBJ1-3; V gene: TRBV21-1; D gene: NA; CDR3 DNA: TGTGCCAGCAGCAAAGCGCTGCAGGACGACTCTGGAAACACCATATATTTT; CDR3 protein: CASSKALQDDSGNTIYF
clone size: NA; J gene: TRBJ1-5; V gene: TRBV27; D gene: NA; CDR3 DNA: TGTGCCAGCAGTTTCTTGGGTAGCAATCAGCCCCAGCATTTT; CDR3 protein: CASSFLGSNQPQHF
clone size: NA; J gene: TRBJ1-4; V gene: TRBV4-3; D gene: NA; CDR3 DNA: TGCGCCAGCAGCCAAGATATCGGGGGGCTGAGGGGAGGTGAAAAACTGTTTTTT; CDR3 protein: CASSQDIGGLRGGEKLFF
clone size: NA; J gene: TRBJ2-7; V gene: TRBV5-1; D gene: TRBD2; CDR3 DNA: TGCGCCAGCAGCCTGCGGACTAGCGGGGGCCAGAACTACGAGCAGTACTTC; CDR3 protein: CASSLRTSGGQNYEQYF
clone size: once; J gene: TRBJ2-5; V gene: TRBV2; D gene: NA; CDR3 DNA: TGTGCCAGCAAGGTACAAGAGACCCAGTACTTC; CDR3 protein: CASKVQETQYF
clone size: NA; J gene: TRBJ1-2; V gene: TRBV4-1; D gene: TRBD1; CDR3 DNA: TGCGCCAGCAGCCAAGACCCGGGTGGACAGGGTAACTATGGCTACACCTTC; CDR3 protein: CASSQDPGGQGNYGYTF
clone size: few; J gene: TRBJ1-1; V gene: TRBV5-8; D gene: NA; CDR3 DNA: TGTGCCAGCAGCTTGCTATTGAACACTGAAGCTTTCTTT; CDR3 protein: CASSLLLNTEAFF
clone size: NA; J gene: TRBJ2-1; V gene: TRBV10-3; D gene: TRBD1; CDR3 DNA: TGTGCCATCGGGACAGGGGTCAATGAGCAGTTCTTC; CDR3 protein: CAIGTGVNEQFF
clone size: NA; J gene: TRBJ1-2; V gene: TRBV29-1; D gene: TRBD1; CDR3 DNA: TGCAGCGTTGAAAGGCAGGGGGATGGCTACACCTTC; CDR3 protein: CSVERQGDGYTF
clone size: NA; J gene: TRBJ2-1; V gene: TRBV6-4; D gene: TRBD2; CDR3 DNA: TGTGCCAGCAGTGAAGAAGCGGGGTACAATGAGCAGTTCTTC; CDR3 protein: CASSEEAGYNEQFF
clone size: few; J gene: TRBJ1-3; V gene: TRBV7-2; D gene: TRBD1; CDR3 DNA: TGTGCCAGCAGCTTAGACAGGGGCGCTGGAAACACCATATATTTT; CDR3 protein: CASSLDRGAGNTIYF
clone size: NA; J gene: TRBJ1-5; V gene: TRBV12-5; D gene: NA; CDR3 DNA: TGTGCTAGTGGTTTCATTCAGGGAGGGGGCAATCAGCCCCAGCATTTT; CDR3 protein: CASGFIQGGGNQPQHF